This T cell receptor (beta chain) appears in the sequencing data of a study of T cells expressing NK-cell markers. Across the study: Obtained from sorted CD3+CD56+NKG2C+, CD3+CD56+NKG2C- and CD3+CD56-NKG2C+ T cells were the TCR beta repertoires. Study-level results: A range of 1.0-7.0% of CD8+ T cells consisted of dominant NKG2C+ clonotypes in about six donors.

As concerns this clonotype: Its antigen is not identified.

UMI-tagged 5'RACE template switching yielded the TCR beta cDNA. TCRdb derives one entry per CDR3 protein from the 5' RACE reads, leaving out DNA. This table holds a few hundred thousand distinct CDR3 sequences. Looked up from germline, CDR1 is GTSNPN and CDR2 is SVGIG (reference sequence). The CDR3 spans 15 residues. What was sequenced was blood T cells: a sorted CD56 or NKG2C T cell subset, CD4+ or CD8+ T cells, or bulk PBMC T cells (not recorded which). The sequence was collected from a man aged 18-70 years in good health. This chain uses TRBV30 with TRBJ2-5; the D call of TRBD1 rests on TCRdb alone, since no DNA is present to check it. CDR3 protein: CAWSVLGDVPATQYF.